Below are 31 T cell receptor beta chains sequenced from a single sample in a study of human T cells and chemical hapten exposure. Time point here: patch test 2, 6 weeks after DPC sensitization. Described treatment: therapeutic diphenylcyclopropenone sensitization with weekly scalp DPC. Researchers extracted total RNA from unfractionated whole blood. TCRdb fed the RACE reads into MiXCR, producing one record per CDR3 protein. The table records roughly 42,000 distinct CDR3 sequences, approximately 9.6% of them present only once. The source material was whole blood, sampled in connection with sensitization to the hapten diphenylcyclopropenone (DPC). The origin of the receptors is a young woman with alopecia areata. Some clones in this sample may be carry-over from other donors' samples.

The chain recombines TRBV28 with TRBJ1-2; D perhaps matches TRBD1 (6 bases). Trimming shortened V by 1 base and J by 5 bases, and 8 bases separated the two germline ends. Germline-derived CDR1 and CDR2 are MDHEN and SYDVKM. CDR3 length: 13 amino acids. The CDR3 bases are TGTGCCAGCAGTTTATCCGGACAGTATGGCTACACCTTC. The encoded protein is CASSLSGQYGYTF.

The chain combines TRBV7-2 with TRBJ2-5, with 8 bases matching TRBD1. After removal of 1 base from V and 1 base from J, the junction contained 8 bases not matched to a gene. The CDR3 totals 17 residues. Per germline, CDR1 SGHTA and CDR2 FQGNSA. The DNA of the CDR3 is TGTGCCAGCAGCTTAGGGCCGGGGACAGGCGGCCAAGAGACCCAGTACTTC. Amino acids: CASSLGPGTGGQETQYF. The full variable domain, completed using reference TRBV7-2 and TRBJ2-5, is GAGVSQSPSNKVTEKGKDVELRCDPISGHTALYWYRQSLGQGLEFLIYFQGNSAPDKSGLPSDRFSAERTGGSVSTLTIQRTQQEDSAVYLCASSLGPGTGGQETQYFGPGTRLLVL.

Details on this clonotype: A much bigger clone sits one base away, suggesting this may be a read error. The chain joins TRBV27 to TRBJ1-5; D remains unclear. V was clipped by 2 bases and J by 3 bases, with 17 bases between them. Per germline, CDR1 MNHEY and CDR2 SMNVEV (reference sequence). The CDR3 consists of 17 residues. The CDR3 loop reads CASSLNAVFGNNQPQHF. For the CDR3, the DNA is TGTGCCAGCAGTTTAAACGCGGTTTTCGGTAACAATCAGCCCCAGCATTTT.

This clonotype was counted between two and nine times. This sequence joins TRBV28 and TRBJ2-3; 8 bases are a match to TRBD1. The CDR3 covers 15 residues. Germline V gives CDR1 MDHEN, CDR2 SYDVKM. Trimming took 5 bases from V and 1 from J; bases not matched to a gene: 5. The CDR3 sequence is CASSTTGVGTDTQYF. The CDR3 nucleotides are TGTGCCAGCAGTACGACAGGGGTGGGCACAGATACGCAGTATTTT.

This clonotype was counted only a few times. V gene TRBV12-3 or TRBV12-4 combines with J gene TRBJ1-6; TRBD1 is a possible D gene (5 bases). V was cut by 6 bases and J by 10 bases, with 19 bases left in between. The length of the CDR3 is 15 residues. The DNA for the CDR3 is TGTGCCAGCAGCTGGGGGTTGGAGGGTGGGTCACCCCTCCACTTT. It specifies CASSWGLEGGSPLHF.

There are many counts of this clonotype. The genes are TRBV6-5 and TRBJ2-2; 7 nucleotides agree with TRBD1. Germline V lookup: CDR1 MNHEY, CDR2 SVGAGI. The V and J ends lost 6 bases and 1 base, in that order; junction bases with no gene match: 8. CDR3 size: 16 residues. The CDR3 protein is CASRVTGTVNTGELFF. The DNA of the CDR3 is TGTGCCAGCAGGGTAACCGGGACAGTGAACACCGGGGAGCTGTTTTTT.

There are many counts of this clonotype. The chain couples TRBV6-2 or TRBV6-3 to TRBJ1-5; D is unclear. This CDR3 spans 12 amino acids. The germline gives CDR1 MNHEY, CDR2 SVGEGT. V dropped 3 bases and J dropped 7 bases, with 7 bases sitting between them. The chain's CDR3 is CASSYPGQPQHF. The CDR3 DNA reads as TGTGCCAGCAGTTATCCCGGACAGCCCCAGCATTTT.

This clonotype was seen at least ten times. The J gene is TRBJ2-7, the V gene TRBV19; 7 bases align to TRBD1. In germline, CDR1 is LNHDA, CDR2 SQIVND (reference sequence). The junction had 8 bases not matched to a gene; V was cut back by 6 bases and J by 3 bases. The CDR3 is 14 residues long. The CDR3 bases are TGTGCCAGTAGCCCCTCCGCAGGGGGCTACGAGCAGTACTTC. Its translation: CASSPSAGGYEQYF.

The chain combines TRBV10-3 with TRBJ2-7; possible D gene TRBD1, 6 bases. Per germline, CDR1 ENHRY and CDR2 SYGVKD. V lost 6 bases, J lost 0 bases, and 12 bases lay in between. The CDR3 spans 14 residues. The CDR3 loop reads CAISLIGGSYEQYF. Written as DNA, the CDR3 is TGTGCCATCAGCCTCATAGGGGGCTCCTACGAGCAGTACTTC.

The gene calls are TRBV5-1 and TRBJ2-6, with unresolved D. Germline V gene lookup returns CDR1 SGHRS and CDR2 YFSETQ. V was pared by 2 bases and J by 1 base, with 4 bases between. The CDR3 totals 14 residues. The DNA of the CDR3 is TGCGCCAGCAGCTTTAGTTCTGGGGCCAACGTCCTGACTTTC. Translated: CASSFSSGANVLTF.

This clonotype occurred many times. The chain carries TRBV19 and TRBJ1-2; unclear D gene. Germline CDR1 reads LNHDA; CDR2 reads SQIVND (reference sequence). The CDR3 is 13 residues long. The germline V and J ends were trimmed by 5 bases and 6 bases, with 13 bases remaining between them. CDR3 sequence reads: CASSFQLSNGYTF. CDR3 bases: TGTGCCAGTAGTTTCCAGCTCTCGAATGGCTACACCTTC. Using reference TRBV19 and TRBJ1-2 for the parts outside the CDR3, the full variable domain is DGGITQSPKYLFRKEGQNVTLSCEQNLNHDAMYWYRQDPGQGLRLIYYSQIVNDFQKGDIAEGYSVSREKKESFPLTVTSAQKNPTAFYLCASSFQLSNGYTFGSGTRLTVV.

This clonotype was recorded a few times. The V gene is TRBV6-6, the J gene TRBJ2-3; tentative D call: TRBD2 (7 bases). CDR3 length equals 17 residues. V gave up 4 bases and J gave up 1 base, with 18 bases separating them. Germline V gene sequence: CDR1 MNHNY, CDR2 SVGAGI (reference sequence). CDR3 protein: CASSWGGQGGGTDTQYF. CDR3 nucleotide sequence: TGTGCCAGCAGTTGGGGGGGCCAGGGAGGTGGCACAGATACGCAGTATTTT.

The sample holds many counts of this clonotype. The chain combines TRBV7-9 with TRBJ2-6; 8 bases agree with TRBD1. Germline lookup yields CDR1 SEHNR and CDR2 FQNEAQ (reference sequence). CDR3 length equals 15 residues. With 3 bases clipped from V and 2 bases from J, the junction kept 0 bases outside the gene matches. The CDR3 is CASSLGQAGANVLTF. In DNA form, the CDR3 reads TGTGCCAGCAGCTTGGGACAGGCTGGGGCCAACGTCCTGACTTTC.

This clonotype was observed a handful of times. The rearrangement uses TRBV20-1 and TRBJ1-1; D not certain. The V and J ends lost 1 base and 1 base respectively, with 10 bases between them. Germline CDR1 and CDR2: DFQATT and SNEGSKA (reference sequence). CDR3 length equals 14 residues. CDR3 residues: CSARVGRQNTEAFF. DNA for the CDR3: TGCAGTGCTAGAGTAGGCCGGCAGAACACTGAAGCTTTCTTT.

The J gene is TRBJ1-1, the V gene TRBV19, with unresolved D. The germline V gene encodes CDR1 LNHDA and CDR2 SQIVND (reference sequence). The CDR3 has 14 amino acids. V was trimmed by 2 bases and J by 1 base, leaving 8 bases between them. The CDR3 bases are TGTGCCAGTAGTATATGGCAGACGAACACTGAAGCTTTCTTT. This encodes CASSIWQTNTEAFF.

The genes are TRBV7-2 and TRBJ1-2, with D unresolved. The CDR3 sequence is 13 residues long. In germline, CDR1 is SGHTA, CDR2 FQGNSA. The V and J ends lost 1 base and 0 bases respectively, with 3 bases between them. This CDR3 reads CASSLGANYGYTF. CDR3 sequence (DNA): TGTGCCAGCAGCTTAGGGGCTAACTATGGCTACACCTTC.

A few counts support this clonotype. This chain links TRBV9 with TRBJ2-3; D not certain. CDR1 and CDR2 (germline): SGDLS, YYNGEE. The V end lost 0 bases, the J end lost 2 bases, and 7 bases lay between the germline ends. The CDR3 loop spans 14 amino acids. CDR3 coding DNA: TGTGCCAGCAGCGTAGAGCAGGTCACAGATACGCAGTATTTT. It yields the protein CASSVEQVTDTQYF.

This clonotype occurred a few times. This chain joins TRBV7-2 and TRBJ2-7; D is undetermined. Germline CDR1 and CDR2: SGHTA and FQGNSA. There are 15 residues in the CDR3. Trimming took 0 bases from V and 4 from J, leaving 13 bases between them. CDR3 residues: CASSLASGPQYEQYF. CDR3 DNA sequence: TGTGCCAGCAGCTTAGCGTCCGGACCGCAATACGAGCAGTACTTC.

V is TRBV6-2 or TRBV6-3 and J is TRBJ2-7, with unresolved D. This CDR3 has 17 residues. Trimming shortened V by 6 bases and J by 0 bases, and 21 bases separated the two germline ends. In germline, CDR1 is MNHEY, CDR2 SVGEGT. CDR3 sequence reads: CASRHPPRGPSSYEQYF. In DNA, the CDR3 is TGTGCCAGCAGACACCCTCCCCGCGGACCGTCCTCCTACGAGCAGTACTTC.

The rearrangement uses TRBV30 and TRBJ1-2, with D hard to call. The CDR3 length is 14 residues. V shed 0 bases and J shed 7 bases, with 15 bases lying between them. Germline V gene sequence: CDR1 GTSNPN, CDR2 SVGIG (reference sequence). The chain's CDR3 is CAWSVRVGTGGYTF. The CDR3 DNA reads as TGTGCCTGGAGTGTACGGGTGGGCACCGGTGGCTACACCTTC.

This clonotype was seen a handful of times. The chain recombines TRBV2 with TRBJ2-7; D perhaps matches TRBD1 (5 bases). Trimming removed 5 bases at V and 3 bases at J, with 14 bases between. Germline V gene data show CDR1 as SNHLY and CDR2 as FYNNEI. CDR3 length equals 14 residues. This chain's CDR3 is CASSPTGTIYEQYF. CDR3 DNA: TGTGCCAGCAGTCCCACAGGAACCATCTACGAGCAGTACTTC.

This clonotype was observed at least ten times. The chain carries TRBV11-3 and TRBJ2-1; the match to TRBD2 covers 7 bases. Germline trimming cut 5 bases from V and 0 bases from J; bases unmatched to any gene: 4. The CDR3 extends over 15 amino acids. Germline V lookup: CDR1 SGHNT, CDR2 YENEEA. CDR3 loop: CASSPGGSSYNEQFF. CDR3 coding DNA: TGTGCCAGCAGCCCCGGGGGGAGCTCCTACAATGAGCAGTTCTTC.

This clonotype was found many times. This CDR3 is CATQQGGSDNEQFF. The CDR3 coding sequence is TGTGCCACCCAACAGGGAGGGTCTGACAATGAGCAGTTCTTC. The gene calls are TRBV10-3 and TRBJ2-1, with D possibly being TRBD2 (7 bases). Trimming stripped 10 bases from V and 5 bases from J, with 18 bases between. The CDR3 totals 14 residues. The V gene's germline CDR1 is ENHRY and CDR2 SYGVKD.

This clonotype has a handful of counts. V usage is TRBV4-2 and J usage is TRBJ1-1; perhaps TRBD1 as D (6 bases). CDR1 is LGHNA, CDR2 YNFKEQ, per germline. The CDR3 totals 12 residues. V gave up 1 base and J gave up 7 bases, with 7 bases separating them. DNA for the CDR3: TGTGCCAGCAGCCAAGGAGGGGGTGAAGCTTTCTTT. It encodes CASSQGGGEAFF.

This clonotype came up a few times. The chain carries TRBV5-1 and TRBJ1-6, with D perhaps matching TRBD1 (6 bases). The germline CDR1 and CDR2 sequences are SGHRS and YFSETQ. Trimming removed 0 bases at V and 5 bases at J, with 9 bases between. The CDR3 runs 15 residues. CDR3 loop: CASSLVGGDNSPLHF. CDR3 DNA sequence: TGCGCCAGCAGCTTGGTGGGGGGCGATAATTCACCCCTCCACTTT.

This clonotype has a handful of counts. The rearrangement links TRBV6-1 to TRBJ1-6, with D unresolved. CDR1 and CDR2 from the germline V gene are MNHNS and SASEGT. This CDR3 region has 12 residues. V lost 4 bases, J lost 7 bases, and 5 bases lay in between. The CDR3 coding sequence is TGTGCCAGCAGTGCTGAGAATTCACCCCTCCACTTT. Translation gives CASSAENSPLHF.

Ten or more counts support this clonotype. The chain links TRBV3-1 to TRBJ1-4; maybe TRBD1 (6 bases). Germline V CDR1 and CDR2: LGHDT, YNNKEL (reference sequence). V lost 5 bases and J 4 bases, leaving 8 bases between the germline ends. CDR3 length: 13 residues. The CDR3 protein is CASSSDSNEKLFF. CDR3 DNA sequence: TGTGCCAGCAGCTCGGACAGTAATGAAAAACTGTTTTTT.

The chain has TRBV29-1 and TRBJ2-7; 7 nucleotides agree with TRBD1. V shed 7 bases and J 7 bases; nucleotides not matched to a gene: 10. CDR3 size: 12 residues. Germline CDR1 and CDR2: SQVTM and ANQGSEA. CDR3 nucleotides: TGCAGCGGCGTAGGACAGGCCGGGGAGCAGTACTTC. Amino acids: CSGVGQAGEQYF.

This clonotype was detected ten times or more. The chain links TRBV29-1 to TRBJ1-1, with 7 bases that match TRBD1. Germline trimming cut 6 bases from V and 1 base from J; bases unmatched to any gene: 2. The CDR3 runs 12 residues. Germline V lookup: CDR1 SQVTM, CDR2 ANQGSEA. CDR3 nucleotides: TGCAGCGTGAGACAGGGGAACACTGAAGCTTTCTTT. Its translation is CSVRQGNTEAFF.

This clonotype was found many times. This chain joins TRBV7-2 and TRBJ2-3; TRBD2 aligns across 9 bases. The length of the CDR3 is 17 residues. V was clipped by 1 base and J by 3 bases; unmatched bases: 8. Germline-derived CDR1 and CDR2 are SGHTA and FQGNSA. The CDR3 region is CASSLGLLAGITDTQYF. The DNA for the CDR3 is TGTGCCAGCAGCTTAGGCCTCCTAGCGGGGATAACAGATACGCAGTATTTT.

V gene TRBV28 combines with J gene TRBJ1-2; no clear D. The CDR3 length is 14 residues. Germline-derived CDR1 and CDR2 are MDHEN and SYDVKM. V lost 2 bases, J lost 8 bases, and 15 bases lay in between. The CDR3: CASSLGNTAIGYTF. CDR3 DNA: TGTGCCAGCAGTTTAGGCAACACCGCTATAGGCTACACCTTC.